The rows below give T cell receptor beta chains drawn from one sample of a study of shared clonotypes between healthy human individuals. Libraries were prepared by immunoSEQ multiplex PCR; TCRdb keeps only in-frame clonotypes and omits some of them. Among 950,000 to 1,300,000 clones listed, roughly 70% were seen once. Sequences were obtained from memory CD4+ T cells sorted from blood. Receptors were obtained from a man aged 18 to 29 in good health. Both conserved end residues are part of each CDR3. D genes are given only for firm matches. The size of a clone is reported for some rows only, either as once, few or many, or as a class for expanded clones.

V	size	J	D	DNA	CDR3
TRBV6-5	few	TRBJ2-5	TRBD1	TGTGCCAGCAATCAAGGGGGCACCAAGACCCAGTACTTC	CASNQGGTKTQYF
TRBV5-6	NA	TRBJ1-2	NA	TGTGCCAGCAGCTCCTTGGATGGGGTCTATGGCTACACCTTC	CASSSLDGVYGYTF
TRBV5-4	NA	TRBJ2-1	NA	TGTGCCAGCAGCCAAGGGGGTATCTCGTACAATGAGCAGTTCTTC	CASSQGGISYNEQFF
TRBV2	few	TRBJ1-1	NA	TGTGCCAGCAGGGCTAGGGGAGGGAACACTGAAGCTTTCTTT	CASRARGGNTEAFF
TRBV5-8	NA	TRBJ1-5	NA	TGTGCCAGCAGCTCCCTCACGGAAGCGCCCCAGCATTTT	CASSSLTEAPQHF
TRBV5-6	NA	TRBJ2-7	TRBD1	TGTGCCAGCCGAACGACAGGGACCACCTACGAGCAGTACTTC	CASRTTGTTYEQYF
TRBV6-1	NA	TRBJ1-6	NA	TGTGCCAGCAGCGAAGAGGGGGGTAGATCACCCCTCCACTTT	CASSEEGGRSPLHF
TRBV9	NA	TRBJ1-2	NA	TGTGCCAGCAGCTTACAGGGCTATGGCTACACCTTC	CASSLQGYGYTF
TRBV4-3	NA	TRBJ2-6	NA	TGCGCCAGCAGCCAGGAGGGGGGGAGGCGAGCTGGGGCCAACGTCCTGACTTTC	CASSQEGGRRAGANVLTF
TRBV7-9	few	TRBJ2-1	TRBD2	TGTGCCAGCAGTCGGACTAGCGGGAGGGGCAATGAGCAGTTCTTC	CASSRTSGRGNEQFF
TRBV18	NA	TRBJ2-4	NA	TGTGCCAGCTCACCGGGCACCCTTGATCAGTACTTC	CASSPGTLDQYF
TRBV5-6	NA	TRBJ2-5	TRBD2	TGTGCCAGCAGCCTTGGGACTAGCGGGGGTCACGAGACCCAGTACTTC	CASSLGTSGGHETQYF
TRBV4-3	NA	TRBJ2-7	TRBD1	TGCGCCAGCAGCCAAGTGACAGGGGGCACCTACGAGCAGTACTTC	CASSQVTGGTYEQYF
TRBV27	NA	TRBJ1-4	NA	TGTGCCTCTCAGGCCGGGGGTGGGATCCGTGAAAAACTGTTTTTT	CASQAGGGIREKLFF
TRBV4-3	NA	TRBJ2-7	NA	TGCGCCAGCAGCCAACCGGGACCACGAGAAGGCGAGCAGTACTTC	CASSQPGPREGEQYF
TRBV15	NA	TRBJ1-1	NA	TGTGCCACCAGCAGAGAGGCAGGGACGGTAAAGAACACTGAAGCTTTCTTT	CATSREAGTVKNTEAFF
TRBV5-6	NA	TRBJ1-1	NA	TGTGCCAGCAGCTTGTTAGGGGTCACTGAAGCTTTCTTT	CASSLLGVTEAFF
TRBV11-2	NA	TRBJ2-1	TRBD2	TGTGCCAGCAGCCCGCGAATGCGGGAGTGGTATGAGCAGTTCTTC	CASSPRMREWYEQFF
TRBV5-1	NA	TRBJ1-2	NA	TGCGCCAGCAGCTTGTCGGCAGGGCAGGGCTACACCTTC	CASSLSAGQGYTF
TRBV29-1	NA	TRBJ1-2	NA	TGCAGCGTTGAGAGGGGGTTGGGGGATGGCTACACCTTC	CSVERGLGDGYTF
TRBV9	few	TRBJ2-2	TRBD2	TGTGCCAGCAGCGTTACTAGCGGCCTGACGGGGGAGCTGTTTTTT	CASSVTSGLTGELFF
TRBV2	NA	TRBJ1-2	NA	TGTGCCAGCAGCCTGGGACCGAGCTATGGCTACACCTTC	CASSLGPSYGYTF
TRBV9	few	TRBJ1-2	NA	TGTGCCAGCAGCGTAGCCCTAGACACAGGGGGCTACACCTTC	CASSVALDTGGYTF
TRBV4-1	NA	TRBJ1-1	TRBD1	TGCGCCAGCAGCCAGGGGGGACAGGGAGTGTCGGATGAAGCTTTCTTT	CASSQGGQGVSDEAFF
TRBV11-3	few	TRBJ1-1	TRBD1	TGTGCCAGCAGCTTAGGACAGGGGATGAACACTGAAGCTTTCTTT	CASSLGQGMNTEAFF
TRBV28	NA	TRBJ1-1	NA	TGTGCCAGCAGTCATCGACTTAACGCTGAAGCTTTCTTT	CASSHRLNAEAFF
TRBV29-1	few	TRBJ2-7	TRBD1	TGCAGCGTTGAGGACAGGGGGGACGAGCAGTACTTC	CSVEDRGDEQYF
TRBV6-1	NA	TRBJ1-1	NA	TGTGCCAGCAGTGAGATATCCAGTTCCGGAGCTTTCTTT	CASSEISSSGAFF
TRBV7-2	NA	TRBJ1-1	NA	TGTGCCAGCAGCCTAACTCGGTCGAACACTGAAGCTTTCTTT	CASSLTRSNTEAFF
TRBV7-9	NA	TRBJ2-3	NA	TGTGCCAGCAGCTTATACAGGGTCGCCACTAGCACAGATACGCAGTATTTT	CASSLYRVATSTDTQYF
TRBV19	NA	TRBJ1-1	TRBD1	TGTGCCAGTACCAACAGGGGCACTGAAGCTTTCTTT	CASTNRGTEAFF
TRBV6-1	NA	TRBJ1-2	NA	TGTGCCAGCAGCGAGACAACCCCCAGGGTTGCCGGCTACACCTTC	CASSETTPRVAGYTF
TRBV30	NA	TRBJ1-5	NA	TGTGCCTGGAGTGTATTAGCCCAGAGCCAGCCCCAGCATTTT	CAWSVLAQSQPQHF